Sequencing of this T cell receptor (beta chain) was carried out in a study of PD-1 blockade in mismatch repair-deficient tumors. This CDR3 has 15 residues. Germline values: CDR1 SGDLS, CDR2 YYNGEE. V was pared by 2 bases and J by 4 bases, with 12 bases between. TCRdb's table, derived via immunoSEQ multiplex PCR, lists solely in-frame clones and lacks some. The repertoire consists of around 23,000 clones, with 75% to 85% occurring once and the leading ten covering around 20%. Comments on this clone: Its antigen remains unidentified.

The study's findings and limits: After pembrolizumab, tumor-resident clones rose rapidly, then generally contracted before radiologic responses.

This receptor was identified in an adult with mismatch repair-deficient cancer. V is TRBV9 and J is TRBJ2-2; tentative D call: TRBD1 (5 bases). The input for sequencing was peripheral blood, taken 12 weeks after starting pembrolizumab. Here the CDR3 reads CASSVTTEPTGELFF. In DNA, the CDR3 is TGTGCCAGCAGCGTCACGACAGAGCCCACCGGGGAGCTGTTTTTT.